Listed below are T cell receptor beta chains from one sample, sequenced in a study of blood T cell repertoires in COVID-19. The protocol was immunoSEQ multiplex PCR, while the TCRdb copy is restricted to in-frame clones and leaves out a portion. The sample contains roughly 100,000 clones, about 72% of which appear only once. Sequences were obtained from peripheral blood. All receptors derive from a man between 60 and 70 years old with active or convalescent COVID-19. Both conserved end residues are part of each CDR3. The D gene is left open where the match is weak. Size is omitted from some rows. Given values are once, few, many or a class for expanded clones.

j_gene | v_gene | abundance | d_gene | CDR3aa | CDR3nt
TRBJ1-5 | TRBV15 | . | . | CATSRGRVREPQHF | TGTGCCACCAGCAGGGGCAGGGTCAGGGAGCCCCAGCATTTT
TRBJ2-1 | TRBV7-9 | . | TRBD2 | CASSLSGRAFYNEQFF | TGTGCCAGCAGCCTTAGCGGGAGGGCTTTCTACAATGAGCAGTTCTTC
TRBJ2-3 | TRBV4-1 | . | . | CASSQENRDTDTQYF | TGCGCCAGCAGCCAAGAAAACAGGGACACAGATACGCAGTATTTT
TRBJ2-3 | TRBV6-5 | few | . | CASYRGGTTDTQYF | TGTGCCTCCTATAGGGGCGGGACCACAGATACGCAGTATTTT
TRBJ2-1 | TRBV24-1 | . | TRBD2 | CATSDQTSGRACEQFF | TGTGCCACCAGTGACCAGACTAGCGGGAGAGCGTGTGAGCAGTTCTTC
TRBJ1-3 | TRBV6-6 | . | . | CASTPAGNTIYF | TGTGCCAGCACCCCCGCTGGAAACACCATATATTTT
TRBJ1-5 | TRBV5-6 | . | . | CASSFRARRANQPQHF | TGTGCCAGCAGCTTCAGGGCTCGGAGGGCCAATCAGCCCCAGCATTTT
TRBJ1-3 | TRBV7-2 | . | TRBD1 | CASSQILGTGGGNTIYF | TGTGCCAGCAGCCAAATACTCGGGACAGGGGGAGGAAACACCATATATTTT
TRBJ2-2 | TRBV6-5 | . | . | CASKDIANTGELFF | TGTGCCAGCAAGGACATAGCGAACACCGGGGAGCTGTTTTTT
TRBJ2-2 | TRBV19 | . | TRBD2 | CASRTSGDTGELFF | TGTGCCAGTAGGACTAGCGGGGACACCGGGGAGCTGTTTTTT
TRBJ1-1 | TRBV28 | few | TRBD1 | CASSPLPNRGLTEAFF | TGTGCCAGCAGTCCACTCCCCAACAGGGGGCTCACTGAAGCTTTCTTT
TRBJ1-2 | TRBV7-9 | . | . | CASSLAGDYGYTF | TGTGCCAGCAGCCTAGCGGGAGACTATGGCTACACCTTC
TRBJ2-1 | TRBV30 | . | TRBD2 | CAWKLAGFYNEQFF | TGTGCCTGGAAACTAGCGGGGTTCTACAATGAGCAGTTCTTC
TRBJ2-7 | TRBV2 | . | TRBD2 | CASSEFAGESYEQYF | TGTGCCAGCAGTGAATTCGCGGGGGAATCCTACGAGCAGTACTTC
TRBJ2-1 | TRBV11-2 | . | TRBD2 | CASSRSGRGVYEQFF | TGTGCCAGCAGCCGCAGCGGGAGAGGCGTGTATGAGCAGTTCTTC
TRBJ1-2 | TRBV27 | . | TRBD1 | CASSLQGAGGYTF | TGTGCCAGCAGTTTACAGGGGGCTGGCGGCTACACCTTC
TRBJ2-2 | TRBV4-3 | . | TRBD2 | CASSQDSLRAGAGELFF | TGCGCCAGCAGCCAAGATAGCCTGAGGGCGGGGGCCGGGGAGCTGTTTTTT
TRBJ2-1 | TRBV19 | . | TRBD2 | CASSHTGTSGNEQFF | TGTGCCAGTAGTCATACCGGGACTAGCGGGAATGAGCAGTTCTTC
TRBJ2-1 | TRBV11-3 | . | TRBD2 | CASSFGTSSVEQFF | TGTGCCAGCAGCTTCGGGACTAGCTCGGTTGAGCAGTTCTTC
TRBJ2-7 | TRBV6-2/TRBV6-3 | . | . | CASSSPGLPSYEQYF | TGTGCCAGCAGTTCCCCGGGACTCCCGTCCTACGAGCAGTACTTC
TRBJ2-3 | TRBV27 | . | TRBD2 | CASSSPGLAGGTDTQYF | TGTGCCAGCAGTTCCCCGGGACTAGCGGGAGGTACAGATACGCAGTATTTT
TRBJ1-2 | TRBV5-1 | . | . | CASSPGHHNYGYTF | TGCGCCAGCAGCCCCGGACACCATAACTATGGCTACACCTTC
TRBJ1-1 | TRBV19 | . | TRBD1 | CASRADRVKNTEAFF | TGTGCTAGTAGAGCGGACAGGGTGAAGAACACTGAAGCTTTCTTT
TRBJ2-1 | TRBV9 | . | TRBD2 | CASSPGLAGLAGNEQFF | TGTGCCAGCAGCCCAGGACTAGCGGGACTTGCGGGCAATGAGCAGTTCTTC
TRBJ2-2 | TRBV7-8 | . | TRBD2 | CASSLVRLAMNTGELFF | TGTGCCAGCAGCTTAGTACGACTAGCGATGAACACCGGGGAGCTGTTTTTT
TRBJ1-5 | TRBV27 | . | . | CASSPLSSNQPQHF | TGTGCCAGCAGTCCACTATCTAGCAATCAGCCCCAGCATTTT
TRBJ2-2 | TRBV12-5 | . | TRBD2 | CASGLGASGGNTGELFF | TGTGCTAGTGGTTTGGGGGCTAGCGGGGGAAACACCGGGGAGCTGTTTTTT
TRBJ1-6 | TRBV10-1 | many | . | CASSESGSSYNSPLHF | TGCGCCAGCAGTGAGTCGGGGAGCTCCTATAATTCACCCCTCCACTTT
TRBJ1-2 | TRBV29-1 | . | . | CSDRTGGYGYTF | TGCAGCGATAGGACGGGGGGCTATGGCTACACCTTC
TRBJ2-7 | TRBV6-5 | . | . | CASSGRPYEQYF | TGTGCCAGCAGCGGCAGGCCCTACGAGCAGTACTTC
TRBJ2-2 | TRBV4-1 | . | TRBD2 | CASSKLGLAGNTGELFF | TGCGCCAGCAGCAAACTGGGACTAGCGGGTAACACCGGGGAGCTGTTTTTT
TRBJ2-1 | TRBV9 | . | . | CASSVSGRAGFHNEQFF | TGTGCCAGCAGCGTATCCGGCCGAGCGGGTTTTCACAATGAGCAGTTCTTC
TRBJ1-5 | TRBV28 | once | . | CASSLGAGQPQHF | TGTGCCAGCAGTTTAGGGGCGGGGCAGCCCCAGCATTTT
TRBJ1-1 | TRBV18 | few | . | CASSPVSGANTEAFF | TGTGCCAGCTCACCCGTCAGCGGAGCGAACACTGAAGCTTTCTTT
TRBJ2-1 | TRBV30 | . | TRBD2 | CAWSSQGREVF | TGTGCCTGGAGTAGCCAGGGGCGGGAGGTCTTC
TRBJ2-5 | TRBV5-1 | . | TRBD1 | CASSPGQSQETQYF | TGCGCCAGCAGCCCGGGACAGTCCCAAGAGACCCAGTACTTC
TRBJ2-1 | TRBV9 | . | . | CASSVAGLSSSYNEQFF | TGTGCCAGCAGCGTAGCGGGACTCTCAAGCTCCTACAATGAGCAGTTCTTC
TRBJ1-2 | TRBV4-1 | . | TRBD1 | CASSLTGGENNYGYTF | TGCGCCAGCAGCCTCACAGGGGGCGAAAATAACTATGGCTACACCTTC
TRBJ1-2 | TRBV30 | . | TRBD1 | CAWTGQGASRYGYTF | TGTGCCTGGACCGGACAGGGGGCCTCCCGATATGGCTACACCTTC
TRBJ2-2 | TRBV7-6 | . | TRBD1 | CASSSDRVAGTGELFF | TGTGCCAGCAGCTCCGACAGGGTAGCCGGCACCGGGGAGCTGTTTTTT
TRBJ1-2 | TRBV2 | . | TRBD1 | CASRFSDRGYGYTF | TGTGCCAGCAGGTTCTCGGACAGGGGATATGGCTACACCTTC
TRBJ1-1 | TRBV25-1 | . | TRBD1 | CAELGTGVTEAFF | TGTGCCGAACTCGGGACAGGGGTCACTGAAGCTTTCTTT
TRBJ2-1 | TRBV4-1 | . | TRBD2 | CASSQDRLAGWSRVDNEQFF | TGCGCCAGCAGCCAAGATCGACTAGCGGGCTGGAGCAGAGTCGACAATGAGCAGTTCTTC
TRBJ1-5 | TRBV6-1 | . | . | CASSVIGGDSNQPQHF | TGTGCCAGCAGTGTCATCGGGGGTGATAGCAATCAGCCCCAGCATTTT
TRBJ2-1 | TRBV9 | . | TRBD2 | CASSVAGGGAYNEQFF | TGTGCCAGCAGCGTAGCTGGGGGAGGGGCTTACAATGAGCAGTTCTTC
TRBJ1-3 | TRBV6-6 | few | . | CASSPIDGNTIYF | TGTGCCAGCAGTCCGATAGATGGAAACACCATATATTTT
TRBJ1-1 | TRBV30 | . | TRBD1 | CAWRDTGGLNTEAFF | TGTGCCTGGAGGGACACAGGGGGCCTGAACACTGAAGCTTTCTTT
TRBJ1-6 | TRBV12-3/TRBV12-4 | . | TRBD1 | CASSLQGDSPLHF | TGTGCCAGCAGTTTGCAGGGGGACTCACCCCTCCACTTT